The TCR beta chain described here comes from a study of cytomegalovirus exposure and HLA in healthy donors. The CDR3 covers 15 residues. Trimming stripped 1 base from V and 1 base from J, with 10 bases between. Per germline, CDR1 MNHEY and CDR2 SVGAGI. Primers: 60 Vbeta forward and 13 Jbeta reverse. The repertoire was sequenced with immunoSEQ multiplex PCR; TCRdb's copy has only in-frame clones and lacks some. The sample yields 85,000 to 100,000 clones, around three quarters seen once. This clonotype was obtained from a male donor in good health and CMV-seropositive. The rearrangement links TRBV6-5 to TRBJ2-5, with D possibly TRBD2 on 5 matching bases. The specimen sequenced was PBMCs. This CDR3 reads CASSYCGQTQETQYF. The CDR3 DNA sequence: TGTGCCAGCAGTTACTGCGGGCAAACCCAAGAGACCCAGTACTTC.